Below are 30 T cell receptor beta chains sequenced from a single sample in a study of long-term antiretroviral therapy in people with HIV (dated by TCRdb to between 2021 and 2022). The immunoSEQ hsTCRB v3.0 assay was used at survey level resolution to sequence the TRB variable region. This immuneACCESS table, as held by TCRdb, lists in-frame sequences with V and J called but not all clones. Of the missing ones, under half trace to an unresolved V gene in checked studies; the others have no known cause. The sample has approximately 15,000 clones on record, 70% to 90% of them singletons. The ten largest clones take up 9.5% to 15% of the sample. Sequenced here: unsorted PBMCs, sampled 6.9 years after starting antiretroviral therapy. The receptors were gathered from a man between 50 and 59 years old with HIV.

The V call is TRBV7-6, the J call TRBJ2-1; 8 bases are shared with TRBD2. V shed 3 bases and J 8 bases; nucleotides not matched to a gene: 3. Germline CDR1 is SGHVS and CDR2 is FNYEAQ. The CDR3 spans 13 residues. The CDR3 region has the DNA TGTGCCAGCAGCTTCGGGACTAGGGATGAGCAGTTCTTC. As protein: CASSFGTRDEQFF.

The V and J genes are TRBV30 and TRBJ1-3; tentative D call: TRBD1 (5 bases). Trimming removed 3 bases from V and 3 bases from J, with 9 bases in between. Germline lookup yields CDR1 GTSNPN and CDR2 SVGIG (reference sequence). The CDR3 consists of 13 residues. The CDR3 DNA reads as TGTGCCTGGAGGGGGGGGTTTGGAAACACCATATATTTT. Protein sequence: CAWRGGFGNTIYF.

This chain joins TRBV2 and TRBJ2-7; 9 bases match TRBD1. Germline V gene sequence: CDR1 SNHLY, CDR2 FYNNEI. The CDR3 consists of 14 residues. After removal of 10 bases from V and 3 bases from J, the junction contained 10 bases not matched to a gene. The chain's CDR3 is CANHPGQGIYEQYF. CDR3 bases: TGTGCCAACCATCCGGGACAGGGAATCTACGAGCAGTACTTC.

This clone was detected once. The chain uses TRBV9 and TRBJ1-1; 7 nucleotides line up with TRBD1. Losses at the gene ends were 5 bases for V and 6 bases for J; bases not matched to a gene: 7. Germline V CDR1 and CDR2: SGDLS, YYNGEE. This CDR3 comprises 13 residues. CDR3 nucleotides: TGTGCCAGCAGTTCAACAGGGGTGGCTGAAGCTTTCTTT. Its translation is CASSSTGVAEAFF.

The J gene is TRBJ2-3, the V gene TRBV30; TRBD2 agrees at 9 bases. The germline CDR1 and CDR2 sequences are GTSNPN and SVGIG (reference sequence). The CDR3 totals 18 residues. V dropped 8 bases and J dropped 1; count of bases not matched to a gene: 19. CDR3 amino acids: CARTSPSGDRGGTDTQYF. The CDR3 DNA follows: TGTGCCCGGACCTCACCTAGCGGGGATCGGGGGGGCACAGATACGCAGTATTTT. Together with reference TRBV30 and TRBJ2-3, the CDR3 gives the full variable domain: SQTIHQWPATLVQPVGSPLSLECTVEGTSNPNLYWYRQAAGRGLQLLFYSVGIGQISSEVPQNLSASRPQDRQFILSSKKLLLSDSGFYLCARTSPSGDRGGTDTQYFGPGTRLTVL.

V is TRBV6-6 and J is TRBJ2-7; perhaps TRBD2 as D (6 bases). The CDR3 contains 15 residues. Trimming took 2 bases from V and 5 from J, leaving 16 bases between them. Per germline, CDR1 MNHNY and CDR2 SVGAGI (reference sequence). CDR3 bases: TGTGCCAGCAGTTACGGATCCCGGAGGGGTGACGAGCAGTACTTC. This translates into CASSYGSRRGDEQYF.

The CDR3 reads CASSSQILTSGRPHEQFF. The CDR3 region has the DNA TGTGCCAGCAGCTCCCAAATTCTGACTAGCGGGAGGCCCCATGAGCAGTTCTTC. The chain combines TRBV7-9 with TRBJ2-1; the match to TRBD2 covers 13 bases. Germline loops: CDR1 SEHNR, CDR2 FQNEAQ (reference sequence). CDR3 length: 18 amino acids. Germline trimming cut 4 bases from V and 8 bases from J; bases unmatched to any gene: 14. The entire variable domain, with the rest obtained from reference TRBV7-9 and TRBJ2-1, is as follows: DTGVSQNPRHKITKRGQNVTFRCDPISEHNRLYWYRQTLGQGPEFLTYFQNEAQLEKSRLLSDRFSAERPKGSFSTLEIQRTEQGDSAMYLCASSSQILTSGRPHEQFFGPGTRLTVL.

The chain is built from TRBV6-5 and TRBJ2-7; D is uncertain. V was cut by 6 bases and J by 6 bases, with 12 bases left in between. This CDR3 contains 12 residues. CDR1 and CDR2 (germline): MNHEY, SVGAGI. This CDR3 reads CASRRPRGEQYF. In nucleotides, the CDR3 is TGTGCCAGCAGACGCCCTCGCGGCGAGCAGTACTTC.

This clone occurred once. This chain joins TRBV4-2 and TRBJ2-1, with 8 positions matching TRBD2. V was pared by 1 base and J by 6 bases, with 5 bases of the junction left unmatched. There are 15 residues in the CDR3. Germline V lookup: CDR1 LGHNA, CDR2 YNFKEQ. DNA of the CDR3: TGTGCCAGCAGCCAAGTCGACGGGAGGGTCAATGAGCAGTTCTTC. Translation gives CASSQVDGRVNEQFF.

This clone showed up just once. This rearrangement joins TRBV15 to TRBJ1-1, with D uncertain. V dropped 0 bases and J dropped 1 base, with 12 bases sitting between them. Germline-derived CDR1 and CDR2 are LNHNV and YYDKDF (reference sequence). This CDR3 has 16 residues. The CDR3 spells CATSRDILGRNTEAFF. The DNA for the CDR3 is TGTGCCACCAGCAGAGATATATTAGGAAGGAACACTGAAGCTTTCTTT.

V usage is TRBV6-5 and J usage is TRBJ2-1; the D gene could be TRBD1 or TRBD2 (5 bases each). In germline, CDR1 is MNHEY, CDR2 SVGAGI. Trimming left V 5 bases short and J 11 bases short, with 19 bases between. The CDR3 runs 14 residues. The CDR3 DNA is TGTGCCAGCAGTCCCGGGACGCCCGTCTTGAAGCAGTTCTTC. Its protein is CASSPGTPVLKQFF.

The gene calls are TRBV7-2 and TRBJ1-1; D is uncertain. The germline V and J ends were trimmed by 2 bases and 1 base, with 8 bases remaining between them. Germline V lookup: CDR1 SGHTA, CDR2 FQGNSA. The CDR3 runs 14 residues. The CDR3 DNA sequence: TGTGCCAGCAGCTTATACAGTGCGAACACTGAAGCTTTCTTT. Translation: CASSLYSANTEAFF.

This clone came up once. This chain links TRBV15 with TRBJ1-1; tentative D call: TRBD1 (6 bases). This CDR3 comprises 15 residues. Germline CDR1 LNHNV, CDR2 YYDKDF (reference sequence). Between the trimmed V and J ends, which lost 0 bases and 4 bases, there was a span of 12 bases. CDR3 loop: CATSREWGAGTEAFF. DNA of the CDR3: TGTGCCACCAGCAGAGAATGGGGGGCGGGCACTGAAGCTTTCTTT.

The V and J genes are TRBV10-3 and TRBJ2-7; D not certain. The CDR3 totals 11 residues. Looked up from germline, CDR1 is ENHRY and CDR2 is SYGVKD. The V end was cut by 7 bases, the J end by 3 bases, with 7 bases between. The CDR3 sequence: CAIMTGYEQYF. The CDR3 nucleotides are TGTGCCATCATGACCGGCTACGAGCAGTACTTC.

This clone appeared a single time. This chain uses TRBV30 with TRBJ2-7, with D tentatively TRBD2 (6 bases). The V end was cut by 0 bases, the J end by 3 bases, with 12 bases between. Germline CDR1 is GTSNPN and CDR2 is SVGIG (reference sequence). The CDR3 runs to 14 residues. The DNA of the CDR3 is TGTGCCTGGAGTGTAGATAGCGGCCTCTACGAGCAGTACTTC. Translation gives CAWSVDSGLYEQYF.

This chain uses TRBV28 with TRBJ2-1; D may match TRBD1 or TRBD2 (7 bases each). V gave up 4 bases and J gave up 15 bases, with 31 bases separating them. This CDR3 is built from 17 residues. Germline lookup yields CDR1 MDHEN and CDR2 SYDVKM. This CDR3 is CASSWDAGLLSGGASFF. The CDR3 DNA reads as TGTGCCAGCAGTTGGGATGCGGGACTCCTATCAGGGGGGGCCTCGTTCTTC.

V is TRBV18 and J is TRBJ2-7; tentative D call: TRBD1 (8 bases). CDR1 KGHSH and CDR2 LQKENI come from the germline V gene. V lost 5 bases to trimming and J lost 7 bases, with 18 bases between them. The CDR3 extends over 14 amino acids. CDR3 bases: TGTGCCAGCTCAGGGACAGGCGGGAGCAAAGAGCAGTACTTC. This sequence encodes CASSGTGGSKEQYF.

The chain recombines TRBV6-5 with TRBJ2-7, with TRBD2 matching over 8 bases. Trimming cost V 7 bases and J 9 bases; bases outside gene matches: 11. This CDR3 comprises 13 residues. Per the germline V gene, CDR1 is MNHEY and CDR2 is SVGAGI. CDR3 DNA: TGTGCCAGCACCAAACGGGCGGGGGGACGGCAGTACTTC. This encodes CASTKRAGGRQYF.

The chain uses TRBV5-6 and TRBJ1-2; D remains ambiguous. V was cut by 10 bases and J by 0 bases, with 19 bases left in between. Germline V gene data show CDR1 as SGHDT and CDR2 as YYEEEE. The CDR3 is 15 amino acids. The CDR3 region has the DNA TGTGCCTCAACTCCAGGCATCGGAGCTAACTATGGCTACACCTTC. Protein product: CASTPGIGANYGYTF.

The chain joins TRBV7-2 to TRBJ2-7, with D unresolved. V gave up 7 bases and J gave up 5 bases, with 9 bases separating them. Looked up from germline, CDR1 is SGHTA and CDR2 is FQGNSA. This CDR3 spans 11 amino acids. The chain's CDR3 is CASTSFNEQYF. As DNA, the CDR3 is TGTGCCAGCACCAGCTTTAACGAGCAGTACTTC.

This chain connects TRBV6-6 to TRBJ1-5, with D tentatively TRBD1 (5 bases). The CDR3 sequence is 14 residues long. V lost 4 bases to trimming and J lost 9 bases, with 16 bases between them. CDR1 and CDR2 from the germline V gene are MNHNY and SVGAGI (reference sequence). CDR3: CASSSLDSSGPQHF. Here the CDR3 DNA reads TGTGCCAGCAGTTCCCTTGACAGCTCAGGGCCCCAGCATTTT.

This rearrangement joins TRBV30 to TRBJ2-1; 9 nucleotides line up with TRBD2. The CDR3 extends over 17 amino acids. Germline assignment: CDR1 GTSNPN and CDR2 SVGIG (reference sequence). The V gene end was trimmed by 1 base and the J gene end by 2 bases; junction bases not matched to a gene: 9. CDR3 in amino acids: CAWSGGASGTAYNEQFF. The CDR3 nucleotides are TGTGCCTGGAGTGGGGGTGCTAGCGGGACCGCCTACAATGAGCAGTTCTTC. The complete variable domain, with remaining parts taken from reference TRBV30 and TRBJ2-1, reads SQTIHQWPATLVQPVGSPLSLECTVEGTSNPNLYWYRQAAGRGLQLLFYSVGIGQISSEVPQNLSASRPQDRQFILSSKKLLLSDSGFYLCAWSGGASGTAYNEQFFGPGTRLTVL.

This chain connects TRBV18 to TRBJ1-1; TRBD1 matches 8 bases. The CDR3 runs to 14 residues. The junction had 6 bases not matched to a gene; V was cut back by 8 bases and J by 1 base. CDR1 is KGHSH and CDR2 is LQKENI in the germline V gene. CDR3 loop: CASALTGENTEAFF. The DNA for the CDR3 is TGTGCCAGCGCCCTGACAGGGGAGAACACTGAAGCTTTCTTT.

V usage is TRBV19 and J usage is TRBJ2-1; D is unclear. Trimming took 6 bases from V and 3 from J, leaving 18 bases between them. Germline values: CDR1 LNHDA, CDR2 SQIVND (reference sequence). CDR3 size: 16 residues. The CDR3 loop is CASRHSGLQDYNEQFF. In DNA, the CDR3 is TGTGCCAGTAGACACTCCGGGCTTCAAGACTACAATGAGCAGTTCTTC.

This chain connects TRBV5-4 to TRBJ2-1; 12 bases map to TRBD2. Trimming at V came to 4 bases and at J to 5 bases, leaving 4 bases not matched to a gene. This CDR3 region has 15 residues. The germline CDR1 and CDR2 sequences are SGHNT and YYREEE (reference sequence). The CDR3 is CASSTLAGGNNEQFF. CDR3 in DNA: TGTGCCAGCAGCACCCTAGCGGGAGGGAACAATGAGCAGTTCTTC.

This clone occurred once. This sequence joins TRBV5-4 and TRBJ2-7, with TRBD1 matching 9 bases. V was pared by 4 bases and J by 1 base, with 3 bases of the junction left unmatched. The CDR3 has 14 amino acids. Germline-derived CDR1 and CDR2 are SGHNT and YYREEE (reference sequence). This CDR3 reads CASSPGTGSYEQYF. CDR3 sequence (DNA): TGTGCCAGCAGCCCCGGGACAGGGTCCTACGAGCAGTACTTC.

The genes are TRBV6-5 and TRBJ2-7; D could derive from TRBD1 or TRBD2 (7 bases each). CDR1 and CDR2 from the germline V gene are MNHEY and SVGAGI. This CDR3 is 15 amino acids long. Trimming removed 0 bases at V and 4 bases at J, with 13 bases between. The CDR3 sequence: CASSYSGQRDYEQYF. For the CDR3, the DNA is TGTGCCAGCAGTTACTCGGGACAGCGGGATTACGAGCAGTACTTC.

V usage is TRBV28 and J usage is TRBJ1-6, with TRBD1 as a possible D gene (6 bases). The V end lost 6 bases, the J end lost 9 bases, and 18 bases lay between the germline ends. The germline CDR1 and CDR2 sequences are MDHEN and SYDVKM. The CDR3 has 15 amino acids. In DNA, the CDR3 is TGTGCCAGCAGCCGGGGGGGCGAAATAGGTTCACCCCTCCACTTT. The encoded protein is CASSRGGEIGSPLHF. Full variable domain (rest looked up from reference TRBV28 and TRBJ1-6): DVKVTQSSRYLVKRTGEKVFLECVQDMDHENMFWYRQDPGLGLRLIYFSYDVKMKEKGDIPEGYSVSREKKERFSLILESASTNQTSMYLCASSRGGEIGSPLHFGNGTRLTVT.

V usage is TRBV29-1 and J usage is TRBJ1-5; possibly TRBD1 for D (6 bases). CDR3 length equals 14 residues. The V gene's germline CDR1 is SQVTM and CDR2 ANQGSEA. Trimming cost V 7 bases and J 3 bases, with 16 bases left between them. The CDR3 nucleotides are TGCAGCGCTACACAGGGAAGGGACAATCAGCCCCAGCATTTT. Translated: CSATQGRDNQPQHF.

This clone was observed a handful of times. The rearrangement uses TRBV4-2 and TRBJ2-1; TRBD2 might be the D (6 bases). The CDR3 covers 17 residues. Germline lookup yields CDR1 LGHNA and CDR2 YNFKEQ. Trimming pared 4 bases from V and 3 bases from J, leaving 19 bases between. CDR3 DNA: TGTGCCAGCAGCCGGGAGGAGGTCCGGAATAGCTACAATGAGCAGTTCTTC. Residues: CASSREEVRNSYNEQFF.